This T cell receptor (beta chain) was found in a study of OX40 agonist ivuxolimab in advanced cancers. Looking at the study overall: Patients with hepatocellular carcinoma, melanoma, renal cell or head and neck cancer made up the dose-escalation patients. Study-wide findings and caveats: The study found that CD8+ T cells averaged more expanded clones than CD4+.

Assay used: immunoSEQ multiplex PCR; TCRdb lists only in-frame clones, some missing. The sample lists under 45,000 clones, 75% to 85% seen once, with around 3.9% in the top ten. CDR1 and CDR2 (germline): SGHRS, YFSETQ. Trimming cost V 4 bases and J 2 bases; bases outside gene matches: 9. CDR3 length: 16 amino acids. The count of this clone is one. The antigen is unknown. V and J are TRBV5-1 and TRBJ2-3; 8 bases are a match to TRBD2. This sequence was found in an adult with an advanced solid tumor such as melanoma, head and neck, liver or kidney cancer. This specimen consisted of CD4+ or CD8+ T cells sorted from blood, obtained in a trial of the OX40 agonist ivuxolimab. DNA for the CDR3: TGCGCCAGCAGCCCGTTTAGCGGGGCAAACACAGATACGCAGTATTTT. Amino acids: CASSPFSGANTDTQYF.